The text below deals with one T cell receptor beta chain. This record comes from a study of blood T cell repertoires in COVID-19. Study context: There were acute and convalescent COVID-19 samples, and they came from the United States, Italy and Spain.

The table came from immunoSEQ multiplex PCR; TCRdb's copy has only in-frame clones and leaves some out. The table includes some 500,000 clones, around 90% detected once. Sequenced input: peripheral blood. The sequence was collected from a woman in her forties or fifties with COVID-19, enrolled during active disease.

The CDR3 DNA reads as TGCGCCAGCAGCCAGCTACAGGGGACGAACACTGAAGCTTTCTTT. Protein sequence: CASSQLQGTNTEAFF. The genes are TRBV4-1 and TRBJ1-1, with 7 bases fitting TRBD1. Germline V gene data show CDR1 as MGHRA and CDR2 as YSYEKL. CDR3 length equals 15 residues. The V and J ends lost 3 bases and 1 base, in that order; junction bases with no gene match: 5.